This T cell receptor (beta chain) was retrieved from a study of OX40 agonist ivuxolimab in advanced cancers. As for the study in general: The patients got ivuxolimab, which is an agonistic anti-OX40 (CD134) antibody. Patients were roughly 81% male with ages roughly 20 to 80, mean about 54.

Looked up from germline, CDR1 is SNHLY and CDR2 is FYNNEI. V lost 2 bases and J lost 0, with 14 bases in between. The CDR3 extends over 18 amino acids. Method: immunoSEQ multiplex PCR; TCRdb's copy keeps in-frame clones and lacks some. The sample lists about 52,000 clones, 65% to 85% seen once, with 9.5% to 15% in the top ten. This clone was detected a few times. Peripheral blood came from all dose cohorts at three timepoints. The rearrangement joins TRBV2 to TRBJ2-6, with D uncertain. The material sequenced was CD4+ or CD8+ T cells sorted from blood, taken in a trial of the OX40 agonist ivuxolimab. This receptor was obtained from an adult with an advanced solid tumor such as melanoma, head and neck, liver or kidney cancer. CDR3 sequence (DNA): TGTGCCAGCAGTGAATTAGGGCTAGGGCGCTCTGGGGCCAACGTCCTGACTTTC. Amino acid sequence: CASSELGLGRSGANVLTF.